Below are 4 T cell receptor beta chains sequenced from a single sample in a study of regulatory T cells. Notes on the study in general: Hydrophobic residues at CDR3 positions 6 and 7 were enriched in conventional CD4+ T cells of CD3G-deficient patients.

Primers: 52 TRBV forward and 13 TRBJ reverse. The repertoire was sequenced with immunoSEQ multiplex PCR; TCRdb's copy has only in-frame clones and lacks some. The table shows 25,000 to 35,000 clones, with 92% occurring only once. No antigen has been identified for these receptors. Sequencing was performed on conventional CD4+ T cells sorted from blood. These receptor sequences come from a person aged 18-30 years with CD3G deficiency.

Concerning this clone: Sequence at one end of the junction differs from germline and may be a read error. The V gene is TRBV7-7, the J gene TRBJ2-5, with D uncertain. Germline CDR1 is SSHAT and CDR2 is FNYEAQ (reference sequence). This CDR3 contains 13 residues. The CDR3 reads CASSLNLGETQYF. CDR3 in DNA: TGTGCTAGCAGCTTAAATCTGGGGGAGACCCAGTACTTC.

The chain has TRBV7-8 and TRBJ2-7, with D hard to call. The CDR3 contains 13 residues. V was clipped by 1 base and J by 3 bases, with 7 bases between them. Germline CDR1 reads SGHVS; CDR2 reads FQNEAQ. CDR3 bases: TGTGCCAGCAGCTTAGATTACTACTACGAGCAGTACTTC. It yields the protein CASSLDYYYEQYF.

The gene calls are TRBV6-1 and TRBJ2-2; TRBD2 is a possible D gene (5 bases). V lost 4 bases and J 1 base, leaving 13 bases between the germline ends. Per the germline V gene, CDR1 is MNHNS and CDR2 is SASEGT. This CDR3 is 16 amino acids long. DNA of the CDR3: TGTGCCAGCAGTGTAACTAGGTGGAAGAACACCGGGGAGCTGTTTTTT. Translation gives CASSVTRWKNTGELFF.

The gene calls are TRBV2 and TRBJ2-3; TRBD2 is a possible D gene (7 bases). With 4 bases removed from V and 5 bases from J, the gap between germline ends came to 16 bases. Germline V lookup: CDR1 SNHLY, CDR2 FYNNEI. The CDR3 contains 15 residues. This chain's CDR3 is CASSGTGGAQDTQYF. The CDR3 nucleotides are TGTGCCAGCAGTGGGACTGGGGGGGCCCAAGATACGCAGTATTTT.